What follows describes a single TCR beta chain. Its cognate antigen is unknown. The record originates from a study of T-cell memory formation after mild COVID-19. Germline values: CDR1 PRHDT, CDR2 FYEKMQ (reference sequence). V trimming: 5 bases; J trimming: 10 bases; junction bases outside the gene matches: 9. This CDR3 spans 14 amino acids. TCRdb redid the calling of the 5' RACE reads with MiXCR, one entry per CDR3 protein. The sample yields around 440,000 distinct CDR3 sequences, roughly 18% seen once. Overall study results and limits: Mainly in CM and EM were contracting CD4+ clones; CD8+ were in EMRA.

Sequencing used PBMCs or a T cell subset sorted from them (not recorded which). This chain uses TRBV13 with TRBJ1-1, with TRBD1 matching over 11 bases. This receptor was taken from an adult woman who had mild COVID-19 (a few samples of this study predate the infection). Cell type and time point are not known. CDR3 sequence reads: CASSPRTGGSVAFF. The CDR3 region has the DNA TGTGCCAGCAGCCCCCGGACAGGGGGCTCGGTAGCTTTCTTT.